Sequencing of this TCR beta chain was carried out in a study of tumor-infiltrating lymphocytes in primary liver carcinoma. Study-wide background: Ranging in age from 30 to 69 years, the patients were men and women. The study reported T1-T3 N0M0 tumors spanning 4.2 to 10 cm. Productive TCRbeta read counts per sample ran from roughly 3.3 to 6.8 million and were similar across tissue types.

The investigators made TCR beta cDNA from approximately 500 ng total RNA, using a constant-region primer. Three rounds of nested multiplex PCR with slightly modified ARM-PCR produced TCR beta libraries. The study ran its first two PCR rounds for nine to ten cycles each, using TRBV1-TRBV30 forward primers and a C-beta reverse primer. TCRdb re-called the multiplex PCR reads with MiXCR, one entry per CDR3 protein. The sample consists of 90,000 to 150,000 distinct CDR3 sequences, around 70% of them appearing once. There are 14 residues in the CDR3. CDR1 SGHAT and CDR2 FQNNGV come from the germline V gene. Turning to this clonotype: Its specificity is unknown. One junction end does not reproduce the germline sequence, and a read error may be involved.

Unsorted bulk tissue of roughly 20-31 mg yielded co-extracted RNA and DNA. Overall study results and limits: Tumor samples exhibited a significantly greater top-250-clone fraction than blood samples (p = 0.039).

The receptor's source is a woman in her sixties with primary liver carcinoma and hepatitis B virus infection. The sample comprised tumor-adjacent normal liver tissue. The rearrangement uses TRBV11-2 and TRBJ2-2; tentative D call: TRBD1 (6 bases). In DNA, the CDR3 is TGTGCCGGCAGTTGGTATAGGGGGAGCGGGGAGCTGTTTTTT. Translating it yields CAGSWYRGSGELFF.